The next 16 T cell receptor beta chains were all read from a single sample in a study of T cell responses to AZD1222 COVID-19 vaccine. The repertoire was sequenced with immunoSEQ multiplex PCR; TCRdb's copy has only in-frame clones and lacks some. The sample has 130,000 to 150,000 clones, approximately 89% seen once. Sample: peripheral blood, taken on day 0 of AZD1222 vaccination. The receptors here all came from an adult in good health.

V and J are TRBV28 and TRBJ2-2, with 7 bases identical to TRBD1. V was pared by 6 bases and J by 6 bases, with 7 bases of the junction left unmatched. Germline CDR1 is MDHEN and CDR2 is SYDVKM. The length of the CDR3 is 14 residues. The CDR3 loop reads CASSPPDRAGELFF. In nucleotides, the CDR3 is TGTGCCAGCAGCCCACCCGACAGGGCCGGGGAGCTGTTTTTT.

This clone was observed once. V gene TRBV10-3 combines with J gene TRBJ2-7; D gene uncertain. Germline V gives CDR1 ENHRY, CDR2 SYGVKD. Trimming pared 0 bases from V and 0 bases from J, leaving 9 bases between. The CDR3 covers 15 residues. CDR3 coding DNA: TGTGCCATCAGTGAGTCGAAGCCAGGCTCCTACGAGCAGTACTTC. This encodes CAISESKPGSYEQYF.

The chain has TRBV6-5 and TRBJ2-7; 7 bases line up with TRBD2. This CDR3 is built from 15 residues. The germline V gene has CDR1 MNHEY and CDR2 SVGAGI. J gave up 6 bases and V 4 bases, and 12 bases lay outside the gene matches. The DNA of the CDR3 is TGTGCCAGCAGTTCCCCCAGCGGGGAGCCGTCCGAGCAGTACTTC. The encoded protein is CASSSPSGEPSEQYF.

This clone was seen just once. J is TRBJ2-7 and V is TRBV7-2; TRBD2 aligns across 14 bases. The CDR3 extends over 15 amino acids. With 5 bases clipped from V and 5 bases from J, the junction kept 5 bases outside the gene matches. Germline lookup yields CDR1 SGHTA and CDR2 FQGNSA. The CDR3 DNA is TGTGCCAGCAGCAGACTAGCGGGGGGGCTCCACGAGCAGTACTTC. Translating it yields CASSRLAGGLHEQYF.

This rearrangement joins TRBV5-1 to TRBJ2-5; 10 bases match TRBD2. Germline V gives CDR1 SGHRS, CDR2 YFSETQ. CDR3 length equals 16 residues. The J segment lost 7 bases and the V segment lost 4 bases, leaving 13 bases of the junction unmatched. CDR3 sequence: CASSERTSGTGGTQYF. CDR3 sequence (DNA): TGCGCCAGCAGCGAGAGGACTAGCGGTACGGGGGGGACCCAGTACTTC.

The rearrangement uses TRBV12-3 or TRBV12-4 and TRBJ1-1; 7 nucleotides match TRBD1. V gave up 5 bases and J gave up 4 bases; unmatched junction bases: 4. This CDR3 is 13 amino acids long. CDR3 DNA sequence: TGTGCCAGCAGTCGACAGGGATTCACTGAAGCTTTCTTT. Translating it yields CASSRQGFTEAFF.

This chain links TRBV20-1 with TRBJ1-2; weak D call: TRBD1 (6 bases). The germline CDR1 and CDR2 sequences are DFQATT and SNEGSKA (reference sequence). There are 11 residues in the CDR3. Trimming pared 3 bases from V and 7 bases from J, leaving 9 bases between. CDR3 in DNA: TGCAGTGCTAGTAGGGGGGGTGGCTACACCTTC. Translating gives CSASRGGGYTF.

The V gene is TRBV5-5, the J gene TRBJ2-7; D not certain. The CDR3 extends over 12 amino acids. Trimming stripped 0 bases from V and 6 bases from J, with 7 bases between. Germline CDR1 SGHKS, CDR2 YYEKEE (reference sequence). CDR3 sequence: CASSLAVGEQYF. The CDR3 DNA follows: TGTGCCAGCAGCTTGGCAGTCGGCGAGCAGTACTTC.

The chain has TRBV5-5 and TRBJ1-2; D unresolved. The ends were cut back, 0 bases at V and 1 base at J, with 7 bases in the middle. The germline CDR1 and CDR2 sequences are SGHKS and YYEKEE (reference sequence). This CDR3 is built from 14 residues. This CDR3 is CASSLEAVNYGYTF. In DNA form, the CDR3 reads TGTGCCAGCAGCTTGGAGGCAGTTAACTATGGCTACACCTTC.

The chain employs TRBV29-1 and TRBJ1-2; TRBD1 is a possible D gene (5 bases). The germline V gene has CDR1 SQVTM and CDR2 ANQGSEA. Trimming left V 0 bases short and J 7 bases short, with 15 bases between. The CDR3 contains 14 residues. The CDR3 loop is CSVEDRALGGGYTF. The CDR3 coding sequence is TGCAGCGTTGAAGATCGGGCCTTGGGGGGTGGCTACACCTTC. The variable domain in full, with the rest retrieved from reference TRBV29-1 and TRBJ1-2, is SAVISQKPSRDICQRGTSLTIQCQVDSQVTMMFWYRQQPGQSLTLIATANQGSEATYESGFVIDKFPISRPNLTFSTLTVSNMSPEDSSIYLCSVEDRALGGGYTFGSGTRLTVV.

The chain uses TRBV9 and TRBJ1-6; the D is unclear. The V end lost 0 bases, the J end lost 6 bases, and 7 bases lay between the germline ends. Germline CDR1 and CDR2: SGDLS and YYNGEE. The CDR3 has 14 amino acids. The CDR3 DNA reads as TGTGCCAGCAGCGTAGAGGGCGTTAATTCACCCCTCCACTTT. It codes for CASSVEGVNSPLHF.

V is TRBV9 and J is TRBJ2-7; TRBD1 or TRBD2 may be the D gene (5 bases each). Per the germline V gene, CDR1 is SGDLS and CDR2 is YYNGEE. The CDR3 loop spans 16 amino acids. Trimming took 4 bases from V and 6 from J, leaving 23 bases between them. The CDR3 region is CASSPPLRDGPVEQYF. In nucleotides, the CDR3 is TGTGCCAGCAGCCCCCCATTACGGGACGGCCCCGTCGAGCAGTACTTC.

The chain uses TRBV10-3 and TRBJ2-3; D is ambiguous. The CDR3 runs 17 residues. V was clipped by 0 bases and J by 2 bases, with 15 bases between them. Germline V gives CDR1 ENHRY, CDR2 SYGVKD. Here the CDR3 reads CAISESVGFGFTDTQYF. Here the CDR3 DNA reads TGTGCCATCAGTGAGTCAGTGGGGTTCGGGTTCACAGATACGCAGTATTTT.

This chain connects TRBV7-2 to TRBJ2-5; TRBD1 or TRBD2 may be the D gene (6 bases each). This CDR3 comprises 14 residues. V was trimmed by 4 bases and J by 2 bases, leaving 11 bases between them. Germline-derived CDR1 and CDR2 are SGHTA and FQGNSA. Here the CDR3 reads CASSSGGGQETQYF. The CDR3 DNA sequence: TGTGCCAGCAGCTCCGGAGGGGGGCAAGAGACCCAGTACTTC.

This chain connects TRBV28 to TRBJ1-5, with 8 positions matching TRBD1. J was trimmed by 2 bases and V by 6 bases; bases with no gene match: 12. Germline V lookup: CDR1 MDHEN, CDR2 SYDVKM. The CDR3 length is 17 residues. Written as DNA, the CDR3 is TGTGCCAGCAGATGGGGACAGGTCCCTTCGGGCAATCAGCCCCAGCATTTT. Protein: CASRWGQVPSGNQPQHF.

The CDR3 sequence: CASRQNVQFGYTF. The CDR3 DNA is TGTGCCAGCAGACAAAATGTACAGTTTGGCTACACCTTC. The V call is TRBV5-4, the J call TRBJ1-2; no reliable D call. The CDR3 has 13 amino acids. V was trimmed by 5 bases and J by 7 bases, leaving 15 bases between them. CDR1 SGHNT and CDR2 YYREEE come from the germline V gene (reference sequence).